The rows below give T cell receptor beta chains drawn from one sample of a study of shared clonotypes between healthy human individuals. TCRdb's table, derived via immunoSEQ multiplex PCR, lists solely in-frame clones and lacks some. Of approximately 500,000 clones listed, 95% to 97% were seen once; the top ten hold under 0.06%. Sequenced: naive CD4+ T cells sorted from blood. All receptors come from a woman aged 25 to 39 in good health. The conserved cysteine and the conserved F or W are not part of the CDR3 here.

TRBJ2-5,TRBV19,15,ASSLRTSGRSHETQY
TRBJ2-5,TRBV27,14,ASSLNRDRAQETQY
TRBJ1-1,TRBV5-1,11,ASSLELNTEAF
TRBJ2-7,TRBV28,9,ASSSPSEQY
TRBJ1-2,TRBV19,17,ASSIFWGQDGPVNYGYT
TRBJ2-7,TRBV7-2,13,ASSRRQGGSYEQY
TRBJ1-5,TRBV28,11,ASSLSLNQPQH
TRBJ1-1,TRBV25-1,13,ASIGTGPSLAEAF
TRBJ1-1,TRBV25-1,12,ASSEYRGGTEAF
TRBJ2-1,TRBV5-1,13,ASSPGSPSYNEQF
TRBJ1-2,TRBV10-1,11,ASSVNSNYGYT
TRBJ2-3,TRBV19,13,ASSPSAGVTDTQY
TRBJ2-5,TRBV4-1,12,ASSQEPHGETQY
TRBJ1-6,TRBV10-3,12,AISRTGRRSPLH
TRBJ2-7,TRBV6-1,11,ASSPVQGYEQY
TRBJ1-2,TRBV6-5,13,ASSYSIKGVEGYT
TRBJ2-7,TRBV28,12,ASSNLAGAREQY
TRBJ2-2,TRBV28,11,ASRPTPTGELF
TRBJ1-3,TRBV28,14,ASSPWDTKTGNTIY
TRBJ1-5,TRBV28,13,ASNPSGTGDQPQH
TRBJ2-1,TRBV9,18,ASSPRGGTLAGEGYNEQF
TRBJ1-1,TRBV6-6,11,ASSRQGSTEAF
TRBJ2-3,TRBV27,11,ASMVRGTDTQY
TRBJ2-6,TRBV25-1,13,ASSESGTGANVLT
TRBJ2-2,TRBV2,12,ASQGQGAGGELF
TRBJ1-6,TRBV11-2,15,ASSFAGGTGFGTPLH
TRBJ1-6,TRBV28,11,ASRQGDLQGLH
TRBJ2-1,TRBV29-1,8,SALNHEQF
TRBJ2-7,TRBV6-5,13,ASSYGVAEAYEQY
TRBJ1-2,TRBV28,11,ASRAPRGYGYT
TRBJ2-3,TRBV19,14,ASSLTLRVSTDTQY
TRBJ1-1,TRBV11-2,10,ASSPQYTEAF
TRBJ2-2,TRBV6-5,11,ASSYILAGELF
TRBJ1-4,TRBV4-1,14,ASSQERTASNEKLF
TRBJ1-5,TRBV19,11,ASSITHNQPQH
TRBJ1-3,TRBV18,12,ASSPTGSGNTIY
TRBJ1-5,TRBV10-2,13,ASSESRGGYQPQH
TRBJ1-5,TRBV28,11,AVRGGGNQPQH
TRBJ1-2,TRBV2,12,ASRGRTLDYGYT
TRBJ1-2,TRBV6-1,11,ASGGAMDYGYT
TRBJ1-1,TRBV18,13,ASSPQGMRDTEAF
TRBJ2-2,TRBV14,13,ASSQVSGPTGELF
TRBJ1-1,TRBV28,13,ASSLRDRGDTEAF
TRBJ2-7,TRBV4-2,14,ASSQDNSGSSYEQY
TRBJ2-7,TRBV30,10,AWGLSSYEQY
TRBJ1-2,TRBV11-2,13,ASSSPDRGRRGYT
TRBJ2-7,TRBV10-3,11,AIRGQEEYEQY
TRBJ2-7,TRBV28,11,ASIRDSSYEQY